This T cell receptor beta chain was documented in a study of T cell repertoires in cytomegalovirus infection. As for the study in general: Shared public TCR beta signatures pointed to both CMV infection and a matching HLA type.

From the reads, TCRdb called clonotypes with MiXCR, one entry per CDR3 protein. The repertoire holds approximately 910,000 distinct CDR3 sequences, with 31% as singletons. Findings and caveats of the study: The cumulative frequency of public TCR beta families distinguished individuals who carried CMV together with the relevant HLA.

This clonotype was seen many times. Its antigen is undetermined. CDR1 SGHTA and CDR2 FQGNSA come from the germline V gene. Between the trimmed V and J ends, which lost 6 bases and 4 bases, there was a span of 16 bases. The CDR3 totals 15 residues. The chain is built from TRBV7-2 and TRBJ1-5; D call uncertain. The receptor was derived from a human donor in good health (CMV status not recorded). Some clones in this sample may be carry-over from other donors' samples. The sequencing here drew on cultured CD8+ T cells from PBMCs, taken from culture after CMV antigen stimulation. CDR3 sequence reads: CASSSAGALNQPQHF. CDR3 bases: TGTGCCAGCAGTTCGGCGGGAGCGCTTAATCAGCCCCAGCATTTT.